These T cell receptor beta chains were read from a single sample in a study of regulatory T cells in long-lasting Graves disease. One entry per CDR3 protein, called by TCRdb with MiXCR from the multiplex PCR reads. The sample has fewer than 550,000 distinct CDR3 sequences; roughly 15% are singletons. The data also belong to a second study, concerning T cells in Graves' hyperthyroidism and ophthalmopathy.

Sequencing was performed on peripheral blood mononuclear cells (PBMCs), taken at new diagnosis, from a patient treated with antithyroid drugs. The origin of the receptors is a woman aged 40 to 65 with Graves disease. Each CDR3 is given with its conserved first and last residue. Each record gives: V gene, D gene, J gene, clone size, CDR3 DNA, CDR3 protein. D genes are given only for firm matches. The size field is filled for only some rows; it gives once, few, many or a size class.

TRBV11-2	TRBD2	TRBJ2-1	NA	TGTGCCAGCAGGAAAGGCGGGGGTGGGGGTAATGAGCAGTTCTTC	CASRKGGGGGNEQFF
TRBV5-6	NA	TRBJ2-2	few	TGTGCCAGCAGCCGCCGGACACTCACCGGGGAGCTGTTTTTT	CASSRRTLTGELFF
TRBV10-3	TRBD1	TRBJ1-1	many	TGTGCCATCAGGGGGACAGGGGTTGGGGACACTGAAGCTTTCTTT	CAIRGTGVGDTEAFF
TRBV6-1	NA	TRBJ2-6	few	TGTGCCAGCACCCCACAGGCGTCTGGGGCCAACGTCCTGACTTTC	CASTPQASGANVLTF
TRBV12-3/TRBV12-4	NA	TRBJ1-1	many	TGTGCCAGCAGTCCCCCGCCAGGGGAGTACACTGAAGCTTTCTTT	CASSPPPGEYTEAFF
TRBV2	TRBD1	TRBJ1-5	many	TGTGCCAGCACAGGGGGGCTGGATTGGCCCCAGCATTTT	CASTGGLDWPQHF
TRBV29-1	NA	TRBJ2-1	NA	TGCAGCGCTGAGGTGGGGGGTTCTTACAATGAGCAGTTCTTC	CSAEVGGSYNEQFF
TRBV29-1	TRBD2	TRBJ2-5	many	TGCAGCGTTAACAGCGGGGCCTTCCAAGAGACCCAGTACTTC	CSVNSGAFQETQYF
TRBV29-1	TRBD1	TRBJ2-5	NA	TGCAGCGCCGAAGGGGCAGGGGGCAGAGAGACCCAGTACTTC	CSAEGAGGRETQYF
TRBV12-3/TRBV12-4	TRBD2	TRBJ2-5	many	TGTGCCAGCGGGCTAGCGGTTGAGGAGACCCAGTACTTC	CASGLAVEETQYF
TRBV12-3/TRBV12-4	NA	TRBJ1-1	many	TGTGCCAGCAGTTTAAGGAGCTTGCGGGTACCTTTCTTT	CASSLRSLRVPFF
TRBV18	NA	TRBJ2-1	few	TGTGCCAGCTCACCAAGGATGATGCAGGGAGGAACCTACAATGAGCAGTTCTTC	CASSPRMMQGGTYNEQFF
TRBV6-1	NA	TRBJ1-2	many	TGTGCCAGCAGGAATACAGGGTCCTATGGCTACACCTTC	CASRNTGSYGYTF
TRBV20-1	TRBD2	TRBJ2-3	few	TGCAGTGCTAGAGAGGGGGGGGTTACGCAGTATTTT	CSAREGGVTQYF
TRBV27	NA	TRBJ1-6	many	TGTGCCAGCAAGGCGGCCGATAGCTCCTATAATTCACCCCTCCACTTT	CASKAADSSYNSPLHF
TRBV20-1	NA	TRBJ2-1	few	TGCAGTGCTATTCGGGGGAACAATGAGCAGTTCTTC	CSAIRGNNEQFF
TRBV5-4	NA	TRBJ1-2	few	TGTGCCACCCTGCCCAGGAGCTCGGGCGGCTACACCTTC	CATLPRSSGGYTF
TRBV5-1	NA	TRBJ1-1	many	TGCGCCACCCGGAGGGAGGCGAACACTGAAGCTTTCTTT	CATRREANTEAFF
TRBV6-9	TRBD1	TRBJ1-2	many	TGTGCCAGCAGTTACGGTGACAGGGGCCCTGGCTACACCTTC	CASSYGDRGPGYTF
TRBV6-1	NA	TRBJ1-1	many	TGTGCCAGCAGTGAGACCGCCGGGGTGGGGACTGAAGCTTTCTTT	CASSETAGVGTEAFF
TRBV6-2/TRBV6-3	NA	TRBJ2-2	many	TGTGCCAGCAGTTACGTGGCAACGAACACCGGGGAGCTGTTTTTT	CASSYVATNTGELFF
TRBV6-2/TRBV6-3	TRBD1	TRBJ1-5	NA	TGTGCCAGCAGCAAGACAGGGCTTAGCAATCAGCCCCAGCATTTT	CASSKTGLSNQPQHF
TRBV5-1	TRBD1	TRBJ1-1	few	TGCGCCAGCAGCACCGGGACAGGGAGGCACAGGGGAGGGACGAACACTGAAGCTTTCTTT	CASSTGTGRHRGGTNTEAFF
TRBV11-3	NA	TRBJ1-1	NA	TGTGCCAGCAGCCGGCGAGAGGGACGGGAAGCTTTCTTT	CASSRREGREAFF
TRBV6-1	NA	TRBJ1-2	many	TGTGCCAGCGACTTCGTAGGAAACTATGGCTACACCTTC	CASDFVGNYGYTF
TRBV6-1	NA	TRBJ2-5	NA	TGTGCCACCGGTCCGGGCGGAGAGACCCAGTACTTC	CATGPGGETQYF
TRBV30	NA	TRBJ1-5	many	TGTGCCTGGAGTGCCACCCCCGGTGGGGATAATCAGCCCCAGCATTTT	CAWSATPGGDNQPQHF
TRBV5-6	NA	TRBJ1-1	many	TGTGCCAGCAGCTTGGATCCGGGGGAAGCTTTCTTT	CASSLDPGEAFF
TRBV19	NA	TRBJ1-4	NA	TGTGCCAGTAGAATCCACAGCGATGAAAAACTGTTTTTT	CASRIHSDEKLFF
TRBV28	NA	TRBJ1-2	many	TGTGCCAGCAGTTTATCCGAAGGTGGCTACACCTTC	CASSLSEGGYTF
TRBV13	TRBD1	TRBJ1-2	NA	TGTGCCAGCAGCTTATATGACAGGGAAGCCGATGGCTACACCTTC	CASSLYDREADGYTF
TRBV5-5	NA	TRBJ2-7	many	TGTGCCAGCAGCTTGGCGAGAGCCACGGGCTCCTACGAGCAGTACTTC	CASSLARATGSYEQYF
TRBV28	TRBD1	TRBJ2-1	few	TGTGCCAGCAAAGGGACAGGTTCCTACAATGAGCAGTTCTTC	CASKGTGSYNEQFF
TRBV6-1	NA	TRBJ1-2	NA	TGTGCCAGCAAGGGGGGCAATGGCTACACCTTC	CASKGGNGYTF
TRBV16	NA	TRBJ1-3	NA	TGTGCCAGCAGCCAATGGGCTTCGAGCTCTGGAAACACCATATATTTT	CASSQWASSSGNTIYF
TRBV13	NA	TRBJ2-1	few	TGTGCCAGCAGCTCCCTGTCAGCGACCTACGAGCAGTTCTTC	CASSSLSATYEQFF
TRBV28	NA	TRBJ1-4	NA	TGTGCCAGCAGAGCAGGGCTTGTGGAAAAACTGTTTTTT	CASRAGLVEKLFF
TRBV28	TRBD1	TRBJ2-7	NA	TGTGCCAGCAGCTCCTCCGGGACAGGGGGGGGCGAGCAGTACTTC	CASSSSGTGGGEQYF
TRBV7-9	NA	TRBJ2-2	NA	TGTGCCAGCAGCTTCCGGAGGGGGGCCGACACCGGGGAGCTGTTTTTT	CASSFRRGADTGELFF
TRBV11-2	NA	TRBJ1-2	many	TGTGCCAGCAGCCCACAGACGGCGATCTATGGCTACACCTTC	CASSPQTAIYGYTF
TRBV12-3/TRBV12-4	NA	TRBJ1-1	many	TGTGCCAGCACTCCCCAGGCGGTGAACACTGAAGCTTTCTTT	CASTPQAVNTEAFF
TRBV29-1	NA	TRBJ1-2	NA	TGCAGCGTTCGTCGGGGTTTTAATGGCTACACCTTC	CSVRRGFNGYTF
TRBV6-1	NA	TRBJ2-4	NA	TGTGCCAGCAGTGGAGTGGACATTCAGTACTTC	CASSGVDIQYF
TRBV12-3/TRBV12-4	NA	TRBJ2-3	many	TGTGCCAGCAGTTTAGCGGGGGCCATGAATACGCAGTATTTT	CASSLAGAMNTQYF
TRBV5-5	NA	TRBJ1-5	NA	TGTGCCAGCAGCTTGGCCGTAGGGGGTTTTCGCAATCAGCCCCAGCATTTT	CASSLAVGGFRNQPQHF
TRBV19	NA	TRBJ1-1	many	TGTGCCAGCTCGATCGACCGGGGAACTGAAGCTTTCTTT	CASSIDRGTEAFF
TRBV5-1	NA	TRBJ2-5	few	TGCGCCAGCAGCTTGCAAGGGATGACAGAGACCCAGTACTTC	CASSLQGMTETQYF
TRBV6-5	TRBD1	TRBJ1-6	NA	TGTGCCAGCAGTTACACCGGGACAGGGCATTCACCCCTCCACTTT	CASSYTGTGHSPLHF
TRBV6-1	TRBD1	TRBJ1-1	many	TGTGCCAGCAGGCCCGGGACAGGCCCCCTGAACACTGAAGCTTTCTTT	CASRPGTGPLNTEAFF
TRBV28	NA	TRBJ2-3	NA	TGTGCCAGCAGCATAAACCGGGCTAGCTTCGATACGCAGTATTTT	CASSINRASFDTQYF
TRBV5-1	NA	TRBJ1-1	many	TGCGCCAGCAGCTTGGCAGGGGTGGCGAACACTGAAGCTTTCTTT	CASSLAGVANTEAFF
TRBV2	NA	TRBJ1-3	many	TGTGCCAGCTCGCAACCCGAGGGAACCGGAAACACCATATATTTT	CASSQPEGTGNTIYF
TRBV30	NA	TRBJ1-5	many	TGTGCCTGGGGAGCGCCGAATCAGCCCCAGCATTTT	CAWGAPNQPQHF